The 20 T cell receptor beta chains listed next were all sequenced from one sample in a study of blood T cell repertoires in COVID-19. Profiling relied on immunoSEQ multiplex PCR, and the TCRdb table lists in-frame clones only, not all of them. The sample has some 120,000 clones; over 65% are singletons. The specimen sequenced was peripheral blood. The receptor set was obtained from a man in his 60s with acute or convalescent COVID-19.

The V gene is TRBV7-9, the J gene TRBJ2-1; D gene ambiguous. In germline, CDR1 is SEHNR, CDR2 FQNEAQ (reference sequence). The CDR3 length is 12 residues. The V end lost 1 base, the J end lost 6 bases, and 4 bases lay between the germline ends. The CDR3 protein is CASSLDGNEQFF. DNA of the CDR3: TGTGCCAGCAGCTTAGACGGCAATGAGCAGTTCTTC.

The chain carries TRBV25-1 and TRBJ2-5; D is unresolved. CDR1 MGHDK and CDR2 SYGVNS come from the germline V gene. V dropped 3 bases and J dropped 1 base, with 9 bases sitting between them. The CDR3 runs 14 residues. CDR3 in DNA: TGTGCCAGCAGTGACCCGGGTGCCCAAGAGACCCAGTACTTC. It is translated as CASSDPGAQETQYF.

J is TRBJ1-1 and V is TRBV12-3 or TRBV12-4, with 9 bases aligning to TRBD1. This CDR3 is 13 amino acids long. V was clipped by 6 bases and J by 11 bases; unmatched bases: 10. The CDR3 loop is CASSSGTGIVAFF. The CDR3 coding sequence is TGTGCCAGCAGCTCCGGGACAGGGATTGTGGCTTTCTTT.

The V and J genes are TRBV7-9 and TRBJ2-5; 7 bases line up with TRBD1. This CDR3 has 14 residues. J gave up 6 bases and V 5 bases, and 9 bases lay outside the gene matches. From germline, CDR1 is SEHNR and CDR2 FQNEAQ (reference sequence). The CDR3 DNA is TGTGCCAGCAGCACTTGGGACAGATCAAAGACCCAGTACTTC. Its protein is CASSTWDRSKTQYF.

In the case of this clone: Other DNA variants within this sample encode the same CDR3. The DNA for the CDR3 is TGTGCCAGCAGTTACAGGGGGAATGAGCAGTTCTTC. Translation gives CASSYRGNEQFF. J is TRBJ2-1 and V is TRBV28; 8 bases agree with TRBD1. Germline CDR1 is MDHEN and CDR2 is SYDVKM. This CDR3 contains 12 residues. Germline trimming cut 4 bases from V and 7 bases from J; bases unmatched to any gene: 0.

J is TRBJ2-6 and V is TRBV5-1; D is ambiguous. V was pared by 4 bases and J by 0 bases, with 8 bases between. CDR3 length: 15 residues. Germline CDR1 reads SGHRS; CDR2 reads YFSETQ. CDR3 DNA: TGCGCCAGCAGCATCGACATCTCTGGGGCCAACGTCCTGACTTTC. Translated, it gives CASSIDISGANVLTF.

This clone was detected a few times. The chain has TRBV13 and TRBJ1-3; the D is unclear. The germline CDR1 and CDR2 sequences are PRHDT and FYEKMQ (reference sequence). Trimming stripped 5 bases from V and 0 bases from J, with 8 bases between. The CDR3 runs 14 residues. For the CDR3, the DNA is TGTGCCAGCAGCCAGACACTCTCTGGAAACACCATATATTTT. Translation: CASSQTLSGNTIYF. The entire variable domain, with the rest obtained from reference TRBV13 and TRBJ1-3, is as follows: AAGVIQSPRHLIKEKRETATLKCYPIPRHDTVYWYQQGPGQDPQFLISFYEKMQSDKGSIPDRFSAQQFSDYHSELNMSSLELGDSALYFCASSQTLSGNTIYFGEGSWLTVV.

In nucleotides, the CDR3 is TGTGCCAGCAGCTTAGCGCCCAGGGGGGATTCACCCCTCCACTTT. Translating it yields CASSLAPRGDSPLHF. The V call is TRBV7-2, the J call TRBJ1-6; 7 positions match TRBD1. The CDR3 extends over 15 amino acids. Germline values: CDR1 SGHTA, CDR2 FQGNSA. J was trimmed by 8 bases and V by 0 bases; bases with no gene match: 4.

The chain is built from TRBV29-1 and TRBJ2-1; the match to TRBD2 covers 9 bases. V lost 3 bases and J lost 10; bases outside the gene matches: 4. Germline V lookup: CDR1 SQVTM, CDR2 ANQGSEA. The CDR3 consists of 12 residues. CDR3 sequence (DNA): TGCAGCGTTGATAGGCGGGAGGGGGAGCAGTTCTTC. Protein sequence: CSVDRREGEQFF.

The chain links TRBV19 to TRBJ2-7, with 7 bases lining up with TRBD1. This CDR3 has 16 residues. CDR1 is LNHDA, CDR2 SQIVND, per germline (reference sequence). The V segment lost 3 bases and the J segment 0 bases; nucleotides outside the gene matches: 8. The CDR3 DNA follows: TGTGCCAGTAGTATGGACGGGACAGTGCCCTCCTACGAGCAGTACTTC. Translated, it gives CASSMDGTVPSYEQYF.

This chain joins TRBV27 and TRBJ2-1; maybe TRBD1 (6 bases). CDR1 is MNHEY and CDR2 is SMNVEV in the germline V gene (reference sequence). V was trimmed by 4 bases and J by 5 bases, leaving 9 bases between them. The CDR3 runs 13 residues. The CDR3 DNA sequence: TGTGCCAGCAGTTACGACAGGAACAATGAGCAGTTCTTC. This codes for CASSYDRNNEQFF.

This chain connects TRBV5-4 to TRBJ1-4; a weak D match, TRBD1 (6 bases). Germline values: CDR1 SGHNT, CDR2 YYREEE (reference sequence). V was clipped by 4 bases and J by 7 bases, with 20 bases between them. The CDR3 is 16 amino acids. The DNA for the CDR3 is TGTGCCAGCAGCCCGGACCCAGGGGTTGGGAGTGAAAAACTGTTTTTT. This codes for CASSPDPGVGSEKLFF.

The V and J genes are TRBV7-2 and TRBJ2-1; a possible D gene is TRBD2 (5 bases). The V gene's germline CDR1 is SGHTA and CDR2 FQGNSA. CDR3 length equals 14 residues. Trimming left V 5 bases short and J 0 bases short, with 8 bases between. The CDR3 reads CASSLGSSYNEQFF. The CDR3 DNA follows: TGTGCCAGCAGCCTAGGGAGCTCCTACAATGAGCAGTTCTTC.

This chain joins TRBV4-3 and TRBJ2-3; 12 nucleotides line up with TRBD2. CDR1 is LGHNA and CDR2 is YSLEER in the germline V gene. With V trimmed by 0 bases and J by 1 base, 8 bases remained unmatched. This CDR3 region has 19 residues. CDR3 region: CASSQDASGRAGGTDTQYF. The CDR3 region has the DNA TGCGCCAGCAGCCAAGATGCTAGCGGGAGGGCGGGCGGCACAGATACGCAGTATTTT.

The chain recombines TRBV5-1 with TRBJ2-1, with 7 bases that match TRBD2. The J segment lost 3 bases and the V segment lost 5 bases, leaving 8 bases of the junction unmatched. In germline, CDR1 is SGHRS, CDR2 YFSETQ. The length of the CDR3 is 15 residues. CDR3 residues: CASSPAGVSYNEQFF. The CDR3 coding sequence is TGCGCCAGCAGTCCCGCGGGAGTTAGCTACAATGAGCAGTTCTTC.

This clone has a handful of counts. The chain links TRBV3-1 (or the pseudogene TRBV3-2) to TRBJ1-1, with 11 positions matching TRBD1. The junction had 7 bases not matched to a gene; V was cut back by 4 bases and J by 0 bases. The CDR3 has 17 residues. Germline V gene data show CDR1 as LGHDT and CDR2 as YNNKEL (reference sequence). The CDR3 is CASSLGQGAFMNTEAFF. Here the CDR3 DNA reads TGTGCCAGCAGCCTCGGACAGGGGGCTTTCATGAACACTGAAGCTTTCTTT.

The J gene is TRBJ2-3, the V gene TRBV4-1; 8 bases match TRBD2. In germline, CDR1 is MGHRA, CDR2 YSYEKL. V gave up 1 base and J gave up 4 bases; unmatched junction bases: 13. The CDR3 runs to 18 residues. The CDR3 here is CASSQVPGAGGRPDTQYF. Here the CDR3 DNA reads TGCGCCAGCAGCCAAGTCCCTGGCGCGGGAGGAAGGCCAGATACGCAGTATTTT.

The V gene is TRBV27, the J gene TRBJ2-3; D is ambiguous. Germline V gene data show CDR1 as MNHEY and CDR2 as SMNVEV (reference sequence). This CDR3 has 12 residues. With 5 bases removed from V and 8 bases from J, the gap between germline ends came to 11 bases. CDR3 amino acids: CASSPNSGTQYF. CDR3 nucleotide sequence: TGTGCCAGCAGTCCGAATTCGGGTACGCAGTATTTT.

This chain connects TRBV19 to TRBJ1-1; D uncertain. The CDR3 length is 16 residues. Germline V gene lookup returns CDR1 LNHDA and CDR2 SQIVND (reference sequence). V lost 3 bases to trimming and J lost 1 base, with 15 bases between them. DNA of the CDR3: TGTGCCAGTAGTATCTCCCTGGGAGGAAGGAACACTGAAGCTTTCTTT. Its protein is CASSISLGGRNTEAFF.

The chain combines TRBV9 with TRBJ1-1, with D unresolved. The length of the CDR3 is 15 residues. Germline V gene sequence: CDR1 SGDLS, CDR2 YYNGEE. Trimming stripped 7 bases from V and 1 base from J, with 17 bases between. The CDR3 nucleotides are TGTGCCAGCTCTCAGGTCGGCAGGTCGAACACTGAAGCTTTCTTT. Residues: CASSQVGRSNTEAFF.